This T cell receptor (beta chain) appears in the sequencing data of a study of shared clonotypes between healthy human individuals. CDR3 length equals 13 residues. The germline gives CDR1 MNHEY, CDR2 SVGAGI. The V and J ends lost 5 bases and 4 bases respectively, with 11 bases between them. Per the authors' pipeline: Filtering was not the same, since immunoSEQ gave junction-only sequences without quality scores. Clones were sequenced by immunoSEQ multiplex PCR, and TCRdb holds only the in-frame ones, with some missing. V, J and clone size reflect that table, while D and trimming were determined from the DNA. The table includes a few million clones, roughly nine tenths detected once.

The sequenced material came from naive CD4+ T cells sorted from blood. Subset here: CD45RA+ positively selected. The sequence derives from a man younger than 35 in good health. The J gene is TRBJ2-5, the V gene TRBV6-5; possibly TRBD2 for D (5 bases). The DNA for the CDR3 is TGTGCCAGCAGTAAGGGAGTGGGAGAGACCCAGTACTTC. Translation gives CASSKGVGETQYF.